This entry concerns a single T cell receptor (beta chain). It has no known antigen specificity. The record originates from a study of cytomegalovirus exposure and HLA in healthy donors (dated by TCRdb to about 2017). Looking at the study overall: According to an earlier analysis of 450 to 650 of the donors, 150 million to 200 million T cells yielded 95 million to 140 million unique TCR beta sequences and 250 to 350 Gb of sequence data. Typing coverage differed by locus: A, B, C, DRB1 and DQB1 were typed in about 629-640 donors, DQA1 in about 500, DPA1 in over 600, and DPB1 in roughly 470. About 320 gigabases of sequencing data and tens of millions of unique TCR sequences were included in an early release covering roughly 700 HLA-typed donors. Alongside the repertoire data, information on donor age, sex, ethnicity and CMV serostatus was compiled. A later genetic analysis used genome-wide SNP genotypes for about 60% of the roughly 670 donors, treating that subset as a discovery cohort. On average, around 200,000 unique TCR beta nucleotide sequences were sequenced per donor among some 430 genotyped donors of the cohort, with roughly 19% of those sequences being non-productive. Class I and class II HLA loci were covered by the typing at four-digit resolution. To predict cytomegalovirus infection status, the study brought together high-throughput TCR immunosequencing, statistical association of individual TCRs with disease status, and machine learning. To decide whether each TCR beta V gene segment behaved as functional or pseudogenic, an earlier analysis of approximately 620 of the donors relied on high-throughput TCR beta sequencing. In addition to the first cohort of 666 subjects, a separate validation cohort of 120 different subjects was used. The T cell repertoires of roughly 660 subjects were profiled by immunosequencing and related to cytomegalovirus serostatus. Rather than using new phenotypic data, the later analysis identified candidate immune exposures from TCR beta sequences and from how often those sequences occurred across donors. In a later analysis, previously published TCR beta repertoires from about 640 donors were re-analyzed and high-resolution HLA genotyping was added so that TCR occurrence patterns could be studied. A few DR-DQ haplotypes were treated as single units for association and clustering because of strong linkage in the cohort. The genetic ancestry cluster associated with self-reported Caucasian donors included over 80% of the 398 genotyped donors. Every discovery cohort repertoire had been produced on one sequencing platform. The study aimed to test whether signatures of past pathogen exposure could be identified by cataloging public T cell receptors. What the research found in general, with its limitations: In a later analysis, several top co-occurrence clusters were reported to appear linked to parvovirus B19, influenza, CMV and Epstein-Barr virus. A total of fewer than 200 TCR beta chains were listed by the study as associated with cytomegalovirus. Immune exposure information for the cohort was limited to CMV serostatus. A further reported finding was that TCR beta sequences accurately predicted the HLA-A and HLA-B alleles for most subjects in the first cohort. Because the 87-base-pair reads could not distinguish some IMGT-functional V segments, including TRBV6-2 and TRBV6-3, those segments were excluded. When HLA alleles, especially DR and DQ, strongly co-occurred, attributing TCR associations to individual alleles was difficult. Because counts were too low, about 18 rarely observed V segments, including chromosome 9 orphons, were excluded from the earlier analysis of around 640 of the donors. Because HLA typing was unavailable for some donors at each locus, only the typed subset was used in association tests. According to a later genetic analysis, donors in an Asian-associated ancestry cluster had fewer N-insertions in productive TCRs than the approximately 670-donor mean. Presence/absence analyses assumed roughly uniform sequencing depth across donors, an assumption that may not hold. According to a later analysis, TCR association rates differed among HLA loci, with DRB1 alleles showing the most associated TCRs and HLA-C alleles showing the fewest. An earlier analysis of around 500 of the donors showed that most TCR beta V segments appeared in productive rearrangements either about 87% or about 30% of the time, which broadly matched IMGT annotations. A later analysis found that HLA-associated TCR beta chains were more clonally expanded and had lower generation probabilities than equally common non-associated chains. In a later genetic analysis, a missense DCLRE1C variant was associated with V-gene and J-gene trimming of TCR beta chains, and the association was replicated in an independent cohort. Correlated functional status among segregating V segments might reflect linkage disequilibrium, but an unknown experimental factor could not be ruled out. In vitro tests confirmed that three of the cytomegalovirus-associated TCR beta chains recognize cytomegalovirus antigens. In this cohort, only TCR beta chains were sequenced, and detectable features were limited by the absence of alpha or paired-chain data. According to a later analysis, most CMV-associated TCR beta chains appeared to be HLA-restricted, and the HLA associations seemed to be driven largely by CMV exposure. While some public TCRs were present in many individuals, most TCR sequences turned up only very rarely across donors. In a later analysis, around 17,000 TCR beta sequences were associated with specific HLA alleles at a false discovery rate of 0.05. The classifier was reported to diagnose cytomegalovirus status with high specificity and sensitivity in both the original cohort and the validation cohort. According to the authors, the approach could potentially be generalized to other disease states and immunological phenotypes. A cluster of highly shared sequence variants was judged likely to represent a technical artifact of the sequencing pipeline.

Libraries were prepared through the immunoSEQ multiplex PCR assay. A mixture of 60 forward primers for TCR Vbeta segments and 13 reverse primers for TCR Jbeta segments was used in the multiplex PCR. A multiplex PCR assay on genomic DNA amplified the CDR3 region of rearranged TCR beta genes. The amplified TCR beta libraries were sequenced on the Illumina HiSeq System as 87-base-pair reads. In the paper's pipeline: Across the 600 to 700 repertoires, a later analysis counted 78 million or so unique TCR beta chains, around 10 million of which were shared by at least two donors. A nearest-neighbor algorithm error-corrected the raw reads and collapsed the reads into unique sequences, merging closely related sequences to remove PCR and sequencing errors. Alignment of CDR3 sequences to IMGT reference sequences was used to assign V, D and J gene segments. For a sequence to be retained, a match of at least six nucleotides was required to both a V gene segment and a J gene segment. Rearrangements were called productive when the CDR3 lacked stop codons and stayed in frame with V and J; all others were non-productive. CDR3 was defined according to IMGT convention as the region running from the second conserved V-encoded cysteine to the conserved J-encoded phenylalanine. The earlier analysis of 500 to 600 of the donors excluded sequences that lacked an unambiguous match to a single V gene segment. In an earlier analysis of some 590 of the donors, V segments were called functional above 56.7% productive rearrangements and were called segregating when the between-donor standard deviation exceeded 5%. A statistical classification framework was developed to diagnose cytomegalovirus status using the catalog of TCR beta chain sequences. V and J gene assignment, in a later analysis, came from comparing TCR nucleotide sequences with IMGT/GENE-DB human TR gene sequences. In a later analysis, CDR3 sequences and most-parsimonious VDJ recombination scenarios were assigned using the TCRdist pipeline. In a later analysis, every TCR beta chain was defined by the combination of its CDR3 amino acid sequence and its V-gene family, and reads without a unique V-gene family were dropped. As a way to deal with suspected cross-contamination and a sequencing artifact, a later analysis dropped hundreds of nucleotide sequences that were highly shared and had low generation probability. A later analysis calculated a clonal expansion index for each public chain from normalized within-repertoire ranks of inferred template counts. Generation probabilities in a later analysis came from a VDJ recombination model fitted to out-of-frame rearrangements, and those results were checked against IGoR. Hypergeometric tests were used in a later analysis to score TCR-TCR, TCR-HLA and TCR-CMV co-occurrence, with a repertoire-size bias correction applied to the TCR pairs. To estimate false discovery rates, a later analysis permuted the HLA or CMV assignments 20 times. A later analysis grouped co-occurring TCRs with DBSCAN, adding TCRdist sequence similarity when clustering within HLA-allele-positive subsets. Co-occurrence clustering excluded repertoires with fewer than 30,000 or more than 120,000 public chains, plus five with anomalous nucleotide sharing. The immuneACCESS repertoire file appears here via TCRdb, limited to in-frame rearrangements. These files lack a portion of the clones; in checked studies, under half of the deficit traces to unresolved V genes, and the cause of the others is not known. V, J and clone size are those of that table, while D and trimming were read from the DNA. The table for this sample shows more than 40,000 clones. Of the sample, 0.9% to 1.2% is held by the ten largest clones.

Ends trimmed: V by 3 bases, J by 2 bases; bases unmatched to a gene: 12. CDR1 MDHEN and CDR2 SYDVKM were looked up in the germline V gene. The CDR3 numbers 17 residues from cysteine through phenylalanine. Here the CDR3 DNA is all that survives: 51 bases in frame from base 1. The cohort was made up of 666 healthy bone marrow donors. All cohort members were sampled while nominally healthy, although unrecorded immune exposures were likely present. The donor tested CMV seronegative and was one of the 352 seronegative cohort members. A peripheral blood sample was provided by each donor, and peripheral blood mononuclear cells were used for TCR beta sequencing. Genomic DNA was extracted from the blood cell samples with the Qiagen DNeasy Blood Extraction Kit.

This sequence was found in a woman aged 40 to 50 in good health and CMV-seronegative. The chain is made from TRBV28 and TRBJ1-2; the central 7 bases match TRBD1. Sequencing input: PBMCs. In nucleotide form, the sequence is TGTGCCAGCAGTTTGCTGACAGGGTCCTACCTAAACTATGGCTACACCTTC. Its product reads: CASSLLTGSYLNYGYTF.